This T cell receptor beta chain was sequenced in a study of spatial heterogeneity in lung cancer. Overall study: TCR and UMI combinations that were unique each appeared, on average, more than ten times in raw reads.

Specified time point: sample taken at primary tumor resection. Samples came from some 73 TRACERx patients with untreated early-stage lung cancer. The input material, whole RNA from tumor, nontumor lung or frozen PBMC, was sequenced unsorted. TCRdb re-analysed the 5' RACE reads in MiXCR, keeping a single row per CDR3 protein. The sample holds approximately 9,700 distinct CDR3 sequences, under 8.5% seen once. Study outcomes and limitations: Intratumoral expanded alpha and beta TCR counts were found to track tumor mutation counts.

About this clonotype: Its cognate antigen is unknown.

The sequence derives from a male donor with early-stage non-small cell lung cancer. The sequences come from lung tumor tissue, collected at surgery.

This chain's CDR3 is CASSIGASRQETQYF. The CDR3, as DNA: TGTGCCAGTAGTATCGGGGCGTCGAGGCAAGAGACCCAGTACTTC. V gene TRBV19 combines with J gene TRBJ2-5; D may correspond to TRBD1 or TRBD2 (5 bases each). This CDR3 region has 15 residues. V was shortened by 3 bases and J by 2 bases, with 13 bases between the two germline ends. The germline V gene encodes CDR1 LNHDA and CDR2 SQIVND (reference sequence).